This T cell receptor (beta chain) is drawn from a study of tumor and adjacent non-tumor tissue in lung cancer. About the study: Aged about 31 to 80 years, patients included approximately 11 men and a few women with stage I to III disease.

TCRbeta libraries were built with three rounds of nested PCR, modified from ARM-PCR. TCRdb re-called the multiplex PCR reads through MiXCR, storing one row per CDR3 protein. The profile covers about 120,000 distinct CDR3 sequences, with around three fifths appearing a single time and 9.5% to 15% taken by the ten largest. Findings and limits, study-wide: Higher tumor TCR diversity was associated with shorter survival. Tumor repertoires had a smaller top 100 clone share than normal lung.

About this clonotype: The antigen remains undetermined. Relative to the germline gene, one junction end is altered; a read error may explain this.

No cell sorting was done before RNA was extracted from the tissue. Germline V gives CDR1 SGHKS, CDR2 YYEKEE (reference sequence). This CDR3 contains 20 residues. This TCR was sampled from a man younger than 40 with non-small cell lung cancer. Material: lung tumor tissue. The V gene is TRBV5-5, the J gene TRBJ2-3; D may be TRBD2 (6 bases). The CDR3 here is CPRSLGSEGIGSIRTDTQYF. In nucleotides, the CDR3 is TGTCCCAGAAGCTTGGGTTCGGAGGGAATCGGCTCTATCCGCACAGATACGCAGTATTTT.